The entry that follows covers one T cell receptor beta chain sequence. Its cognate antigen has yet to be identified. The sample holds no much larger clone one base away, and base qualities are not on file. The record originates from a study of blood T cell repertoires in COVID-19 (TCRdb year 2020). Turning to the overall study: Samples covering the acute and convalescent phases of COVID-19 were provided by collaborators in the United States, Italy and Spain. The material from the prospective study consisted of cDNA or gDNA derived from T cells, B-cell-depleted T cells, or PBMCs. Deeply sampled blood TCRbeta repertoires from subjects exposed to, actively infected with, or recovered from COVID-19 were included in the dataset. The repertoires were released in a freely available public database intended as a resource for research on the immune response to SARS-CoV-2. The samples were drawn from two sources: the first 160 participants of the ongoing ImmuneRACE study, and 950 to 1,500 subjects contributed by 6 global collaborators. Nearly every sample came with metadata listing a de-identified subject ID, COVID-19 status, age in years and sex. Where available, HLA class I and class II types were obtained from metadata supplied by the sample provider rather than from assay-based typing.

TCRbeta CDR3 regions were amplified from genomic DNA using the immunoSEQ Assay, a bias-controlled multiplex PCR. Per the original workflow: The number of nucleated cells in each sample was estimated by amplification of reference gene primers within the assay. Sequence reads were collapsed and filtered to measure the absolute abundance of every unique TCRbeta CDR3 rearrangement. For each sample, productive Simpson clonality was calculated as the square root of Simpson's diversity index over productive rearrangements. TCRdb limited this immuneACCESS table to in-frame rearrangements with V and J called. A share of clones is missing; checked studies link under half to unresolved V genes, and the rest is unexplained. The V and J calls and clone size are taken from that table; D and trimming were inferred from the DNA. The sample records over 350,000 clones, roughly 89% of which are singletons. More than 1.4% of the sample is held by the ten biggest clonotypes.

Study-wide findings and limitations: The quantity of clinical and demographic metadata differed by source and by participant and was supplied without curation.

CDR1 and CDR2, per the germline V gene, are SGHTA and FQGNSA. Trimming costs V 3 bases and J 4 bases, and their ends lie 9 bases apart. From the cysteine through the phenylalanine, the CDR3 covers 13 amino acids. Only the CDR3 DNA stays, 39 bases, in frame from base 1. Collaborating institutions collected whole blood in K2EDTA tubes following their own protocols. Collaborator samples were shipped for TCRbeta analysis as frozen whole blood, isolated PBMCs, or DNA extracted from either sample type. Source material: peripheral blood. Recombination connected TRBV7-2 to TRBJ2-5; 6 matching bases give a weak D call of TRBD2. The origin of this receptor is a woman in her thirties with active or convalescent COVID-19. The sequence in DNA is TGTGCCAGCAGCTTCGGGAGCCCAGAGACCCAGTACTTC. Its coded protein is CASSFGSPETQYF.